This is a list of T cell receptor beta chains from one sample in a study of T cells in Graves' hyperthyroidism and ophthalmopathy. TCRdb used MiXCR to reprocess the multiplex PCR reads, holding one entry per CDR3 protein. The repertoire consists of fewer than 550,000 distinct CDR3 sequences, with 15% to 18% occurring once and the leading ten covering roughly 14%. Sequenced sample: blood. All receptors derive from a woman aged 18-29 years with Graves' hyperthyroidism. The CDR3 runs from the conserved cysteine through the conserved F or W. A D gene is named only where the DNA matches it firmly. Rows may omit the clone size; those that give it use once, few, many or a size class.

abundance: many
j_gene: TRBJ2-4
v_gene: TRBV20-1
d_gene: NA
CDR3aa: CSARLNGGVQYF
CDR3nt: TGCAGTGCTAGACTAAACGGAGGGGTTCAGTACTTC

abundance: many
j_gene: TRBJ1-1
v_gene: TRBV6-5
d_gene: NA
CDR3aa: CASSYSSQGNTEAFF
CDR3nt: TGTGCCAGCAGTTACTCCAGCCAGGGGAACACTGAAGCTTTCTTT

abundance: many
j_gene: TRBJ2-1
v_gene: TRBV6-1
d_gene: TRBD1
CDR3aa: CASSHGTGEYNEQFF
CDR3nt: TGTGCCAGCAGTCATGGGACAGGAGAATACAATGAGCAGTTCTTC

abundance: NA
j_gene: TRBJ1-1
v_gene: TRBV7-9
d_gene: NA
CDR3aa: CASSLNRASDTEAFF
CDR3nt: TGTGCCAGCAGCTTAAACAGGGCCAGTGACACTGAAGCTTTCTTT

abundance: many
j_gene: TRBJ2-7
v_gene: TRBV6-1
d_gene: NA
CDR3aa: CASSIETGLGEQYF
CDR3nt: TGTGCCAGCAGTATAGAAACAGGATTGGGCGAGCAGTACTTC

abundance: many
j_gene: TRBJ1-1
v_gene: TRBV12-3/TRBV12-4
d_gene: TRBD1
CDR3aa: CAIKTGGHTEAFF
CDR3nt: TGTGCCATCAAAACAGGGGGCCACACTGAAGCTTTCTTT

abundance: NA
j_gene: TRBJ2-1
v_gene: TRBV20-1
d_gene: NA
CDR3aa: CSELGILGEQFF
CDR3nt: TGCAGTGAGTTGGGGATCCTAGGTGAGCAGTTCTTC

abundance: many
j_gene: TRBJ1-1
v_gene: TRBV12-3/TRBV12-4
d_gene: TRBD1
CDR3aa: CASSPGQGAKAFF
CDR3nt: TGTGCCAGCAGTCCAGGACAGGGGGCGAAAGCTTTCTTT

abundance: NA
j_gene: TRBJ2-6
v_gene: TRBV6-1
d_gene: NA
CDR3aa: CASNPGTRVSGANVLTF
CDR3nt: TGTGCCAGCAACCCCGGGACAAGGGTTTCTGGGGCCAACGTCCTGACTTTC

abundance: many
j_gene: TRBJ2-4
v_gene: TRBV11-2
d_gene: TRBD2
CDR3aa: CASASGVTLAKNIQYF
CDR3nt: TGTGCCTCCGCGAGCGGGGTCACGCTAGCCAAAAACATTCAGTACTTC

abundance: NA
j_gene: TRBJ2-1
v_gene: TRBV19
d_gene: NA
CDR3aa: CASSIGPYNEQFF
CDR3nt: TGTGCCAGTAGTATAGGGCCTTACAATGAGCAGTTCTTC

abundance: many
j_gene: TRBJ1-2
v_gene: TRBV12-3/TRBV12-4
d_gene: NA
CDR3aa: CASSLEAYGYTF
CDR3nt: TGTGCCAGCAGTTTGGAGGCCTATGGCTACACCTTC

abundance: NA
j_gene: TRBJ1-4
v_gene: TRBV3-1
d_gene: NA
CDR3aa: CASSQEGQRGYEKLFF
CDR3nt: TGTGCCAGCAGCCAAGAAGGACAGCGGGGGTATGAAAAACTGTTTTTT

abundance: NA
j_gene: TRBJ2-1
v_gene: TRBV24-1
d_gene: NA
CDR3aa: CATSDIGQINEQFF
CDR3nt: TGTGCCACCAGTGATATCGGACAGATCAATGAGCAGTTCTTC

abundance: many
j_gene: TRBJ1-5
v_gene: TRBV11-2
d_gene: NA
CDR3aa: CASSLEGVGQPQHF
CDR3nt: TGTGCCAGCAGCTTAGAGGGGGTGGGTCAGCCCCAGCATTTT

abundance: few
j_gene: TRBJ1-2
v_gene: TRBV28
d_gene: NA
CDR3aa: CASSLPGTSGGYTF
CDR3nt: TGTGCCAGCAGCCTCCCTGGGACGTCGGGTGGCTACACCTTC

abundance: NA
j_gene: TRBJ1-2
v_gene: TRBV6-6
d_gene: NA
CDR3aa: CASSYRDPNYGYTF
CDR3nt: TGTGCCAGCAGTTACCGGGACCCAAACTATGGCTACACCTTC

abundance: few
j_gene: TRBJ1-2
v_gene: TRBV12-3/TRBV12-4
d_gene: NA
CDR3aa: CASSYTEGNYGYTF
CDR3nt: TGTGCCAGCAGCTACACAGAGGGTAACTATGGCTACACCTTC

abundance: few
j_gene: TRBJ1-6
v_gene: TRBV12-3/TRBV12-4
d_gene: NA
CDR3aa: CASSGSYNSPLHF
CDR3nt: TGTGCCAGCAGCGGTTCCTATAATTCACCCCTCCACTTT

abundance: few
j_gene: TRBJ1-5
v_gene: TRBV3-1
d_gene: NA
CDR3aa: CASSQGAGRWGQPQHF
CDR3nt: TGTGCCAGCAGCCAAGGGGCCGGTAGATGGGGTCAGCCCCAGCATTTT

abundance: many
j_gene: TRBJ1-6
v_gene: TRBV3-1
d_gene: TRBD1
CDR3aa: CASSPTGAHSPLHF
CDR3nt: TGTGCCAGCAGCCCCACAGGGGCCCATTCACCCCTCCACTTT

abundance: NA
j_gene: TRBJ2-2
v_gene: TRBV9
d_gene: NA
CDR3aa: CASSVSPGELFF
CDR3nt: TGTGCCAGCAGCGTGAGCCCCGGGGAGCTGTTTTTT

abundance: many
j_gene: TRBJ2-5
v_gene: TRBV20-1
d_gene: TRBD2
CDR3aa: CSAWRGSQETQYF
CDR3nt: TGCAGTGCTTGGCGGGGGAGCCAAGAGACCCAGTACTTC

abundance: many
j_gene: TRBJ2-2
v_gene: TRBV5-5
d_gene: TRBD2
CDR3aa: CASSSGQQLAVGFTGELFF
CDR3nt: TGTGCCAGCAGCTCAGGACAGCAACTAGCGGTTGGATTCACCGGGGAGCTGTTTTTT

abundance: many
j_gene: TRBJ2-7
v_gene: TRBV6-1
d_gene: NA
CDR3aa: CASSYPGFDEQYF
CDR3nt: TGTGCCAGCAGTTATCCGGGGTTCGACGAGCAGTACTTC

abundance: few
j_gene: TRBJ2-3
v_gene: TRBV6-6
d_gene: NA
CDR3aa: CASSYSLHLNTQYF
CDR3nt: TGTGCCAGCAGTTACTCGCTTCATTTGAATACGCAGTATTTT

abundance: NA
j_gene: TRBJ1-3
v_gene: TRBV7-9
d_gene: NA
CDR3aa: CASSLPGRLSGNTIYF
CDR3nt: TGTGCCAGCAGCTTACCCGGACGGTTATCTGGAAACACCATATATTTT

abundance: few
j_gene: TRBJ1-5
v_gene: TRBV24-1
d_gene: TRBD1
CDR3aa: CATSDPGQNNQPQHF
CDR3nt: TGTGCCACCAGTGATCCGGGACAGAACAATCAGCCCCAGCATTTT

abundance: NA
j_gene: TRBJ1-2
v_gene: TRBV6-5
d_gene: TRBD1
CDR3aa: CASSYSIRTGTYGYTF
CDR3nt: TGTGCCAGCAGTTACTCGATCCGGACAGGGACATATGGCTACACCTTC

abundance: many
j_gene: TRBJ2-7
v_gene: TRBV5-5
d_gene: NA
CDR3aa: CASSLVVTYYEQYF
CDR3nt: TGTGCCAGCAGCTTGGTAGTGACTTACTACGAGCAGTACTTC

abundance: many
j_gene: TRBJ1-5
v_gene: TRBV10-2
d_gene: TRBD1
CDR3aa: CASRAQGRNQPQHF
CDR3nt: TGCGCCAGCAGAGCACAGGGGAGGAACCAGCCCCAGCATTTT

abundance: few
j_gene: TRBJ1-2
v_gene: TRBV5-1
d_gene: NA
CDR3aa: CASSGANSYGYTF
CDR3nt: TGCGCCAGCAGCGGAGCCAACTCCTATGGCTACACCTTC

abundance: few
j_gene: TRBJ1-2
v_gene: TRBV7-6
d_gene: NA
CDR3aa: CASSLYPGTANYGYTF
CDR3nt: TGTGCCAGCAGCTTATACCCCGGGACGGCAAACTATGGCTACACCTTC

abundance: few
j_gene: TRBJ1-5
v_gene: TRBV19
d_gene: NA
CDR3aa: CASSLQGFEVQPQHF
CDR3nt: TGTGCCAGTAGCCTACAGGGATTCGAAGTCCAGCCCCAGCATTTT

abundance: many
j_gene: TRBJ2-3
v_gene: TRBV10-3
d_gene: TRBD2
CDR3aa: CAIKDSREADTQYF
CDR3nt: TGTGCCATCAAGGACTCACGGGAGGCAGATACGCAGTATTTT

abundance: many
j_gene: TRBJ2-7
v_gene: TRBV28
d_gene: NA
CDR3aa: CASGSDRNTYEQYF
CDR3nt: TGTGCCAGCGGCTCAGACAGAAATACCTACGAGCAGTACTTC

abundance: many
j_gene: TRBJ2-1
v_gene: TRBV20-1
d_gene: NA
CDR3aa: CSARDSVRGDHNEQFF
CDR3nt: TGCAGTGCTAGAGATTCGGTGCGGGGAGATCACAATGAGCAGTTCTTC

abundance: many
j_gene: TRBJ1-6
v_gene: TRBV13
d_gene: NA
CDR3aa: CASSFGVWGSPLHF
CDR3nt: TGTGCCAGCAGCTTCGGGGTCTGGGGTTCACCCCTCCACTTT

abundance: many
j_gene: TRBJ2-7
v_gene: TRBV7-2
d_gene: TRBD1
CDR3aa: CASSPDRGNEQYF
CDR3nt: TGTGCCAGCAGCCCCGACAGGGGGAACGAGCAGTACTTC

abundance: few
j_gene: TRBJ1-2
v_gene: TRBV7-9
d_gene: NA
CDR3aa: CASSSPGFNYGYTF
CDR3nt: TGTGCCAGCAGCTCTCCAGGCTTTAACTATGGCTACACCTTC